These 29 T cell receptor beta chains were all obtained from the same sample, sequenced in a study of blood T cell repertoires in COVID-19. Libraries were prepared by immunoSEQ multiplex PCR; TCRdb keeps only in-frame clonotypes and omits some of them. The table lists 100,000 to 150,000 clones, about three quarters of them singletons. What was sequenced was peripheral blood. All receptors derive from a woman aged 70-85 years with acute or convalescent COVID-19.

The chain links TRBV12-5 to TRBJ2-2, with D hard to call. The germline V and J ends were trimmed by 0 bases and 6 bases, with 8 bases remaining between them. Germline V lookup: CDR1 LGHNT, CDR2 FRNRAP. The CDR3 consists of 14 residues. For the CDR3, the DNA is TGTGCTAGTGGTTTGGTACGAGCATCCGGGGAGCTGTTTTTT. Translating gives CASGLVRASGELFF.

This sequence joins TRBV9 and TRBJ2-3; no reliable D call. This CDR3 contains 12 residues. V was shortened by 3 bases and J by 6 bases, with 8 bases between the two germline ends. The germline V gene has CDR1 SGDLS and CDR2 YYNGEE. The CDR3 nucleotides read TGTGCCAGCAGCGCCCACTGGGATACGCAGTATTTT. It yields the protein CASSAHWDTQYF.

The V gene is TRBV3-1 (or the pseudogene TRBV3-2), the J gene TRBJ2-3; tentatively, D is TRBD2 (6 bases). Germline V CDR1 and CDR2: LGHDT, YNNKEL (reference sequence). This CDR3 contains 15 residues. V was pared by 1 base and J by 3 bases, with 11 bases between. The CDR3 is CASSQGGVWTDTQYF. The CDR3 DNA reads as TGTGCCAGCAGCCAAGGGGGGGTTTGGACAGATACGCAGTATTTT.

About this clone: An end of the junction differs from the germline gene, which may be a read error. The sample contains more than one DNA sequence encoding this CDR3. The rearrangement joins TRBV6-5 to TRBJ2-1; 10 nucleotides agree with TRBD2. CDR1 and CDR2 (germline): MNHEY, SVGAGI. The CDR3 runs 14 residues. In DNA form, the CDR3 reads TGTGCCGTTAGCGGGGGGCTTCTATACAATGAGCAATTCTTC. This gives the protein CAVSGGLLYNEQFF.

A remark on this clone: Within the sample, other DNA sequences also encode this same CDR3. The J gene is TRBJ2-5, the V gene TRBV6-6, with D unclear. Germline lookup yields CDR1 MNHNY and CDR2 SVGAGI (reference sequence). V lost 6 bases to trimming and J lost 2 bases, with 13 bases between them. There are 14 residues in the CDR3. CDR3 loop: CASSYTSTQETQYF. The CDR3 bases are TGTGCCAGCAGCTACACGAGTACTCAAGAGACCCAGTACTTC.

CDR3 amino acids: CASTSGSSSYNEQFF. The CDR3 DNA reads as TGTGCCAGTACTAGCGGGTCAAGCTCCTACAATGAGCAGTTCTTC. V usage is TRBV19 and J usage is TRBJ2-1, with TRBD2 identical over 8 bases. The V gene end was trimmed by 7 bases and the J gene end by 0 bases; junction bases not matched to a gene: 5. The CDR3 loop spans 15 amino acids. CDR1 and CDR2 from the germline V gene are LNHDA and SQIVND (reference sequence).

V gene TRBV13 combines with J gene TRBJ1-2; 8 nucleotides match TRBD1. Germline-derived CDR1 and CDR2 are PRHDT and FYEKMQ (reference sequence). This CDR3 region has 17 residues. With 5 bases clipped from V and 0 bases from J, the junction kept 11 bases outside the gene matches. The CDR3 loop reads CASSPPNAGGPNYGYTF. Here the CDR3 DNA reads TGTGCCAGCAGCCCACCTAACGCAGGGGGCCCTAACTATGGCTACACCTTC.

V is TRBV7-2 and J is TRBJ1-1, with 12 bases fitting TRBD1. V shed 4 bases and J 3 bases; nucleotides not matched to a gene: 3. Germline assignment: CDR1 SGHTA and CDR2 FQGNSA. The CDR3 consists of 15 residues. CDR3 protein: CASSSRDRGHTEAFF. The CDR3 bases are TGTGCCAGCAGCTCGCGGGACAGGGGGCACACTGAAGCTTTCTTT. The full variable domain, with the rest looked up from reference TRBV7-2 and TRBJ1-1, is GAGVSQSPSNKVTEKGKDVELRCDPISGHTALYWYRQSLGQGLEFLIYFQGNSAPDKSGLPSDRFSAERTGGSVSTLTIQRTQQEDSAVYLCASSSRDRGHTEAFFGQGTRLTVV.

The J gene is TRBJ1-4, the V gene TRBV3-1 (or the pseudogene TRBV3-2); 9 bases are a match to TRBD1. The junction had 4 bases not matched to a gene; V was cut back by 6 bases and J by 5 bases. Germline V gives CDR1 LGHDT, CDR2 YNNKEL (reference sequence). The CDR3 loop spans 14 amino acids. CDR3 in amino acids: CASSPTGGNEKLFF. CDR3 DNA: TGTGCCAGCAGTCCGACAGGGGGAAATGAAAAACTGTTTTTT.

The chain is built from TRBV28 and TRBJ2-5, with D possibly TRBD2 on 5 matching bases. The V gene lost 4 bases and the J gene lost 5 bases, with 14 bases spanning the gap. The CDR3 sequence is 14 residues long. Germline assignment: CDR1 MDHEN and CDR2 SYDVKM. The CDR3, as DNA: TGTGCCAGCAGTTCCACTAGAAATCGGGAGACCCAGTACTTC. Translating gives CASSSTRNRETQYF.

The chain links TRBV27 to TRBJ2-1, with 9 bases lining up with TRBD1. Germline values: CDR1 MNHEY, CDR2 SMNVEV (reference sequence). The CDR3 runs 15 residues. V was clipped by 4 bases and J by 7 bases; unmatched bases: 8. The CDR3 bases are TGTGCCAGCAGTTCACAGGGGGCTTTGGGGAATGAGCAGTTCTTC. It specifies CASSSQGALGNEQFF.

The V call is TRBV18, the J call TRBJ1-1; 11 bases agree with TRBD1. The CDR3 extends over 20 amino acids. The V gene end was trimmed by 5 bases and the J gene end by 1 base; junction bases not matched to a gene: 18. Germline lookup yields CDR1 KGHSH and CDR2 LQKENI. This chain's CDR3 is CASSSNLGDRGFHGNTEAFF. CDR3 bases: TGTGCCAGCTCATCCAACTTGGGGGACAGGGGGTTCCATGGGAACACTGAAGCTTTCTTT.

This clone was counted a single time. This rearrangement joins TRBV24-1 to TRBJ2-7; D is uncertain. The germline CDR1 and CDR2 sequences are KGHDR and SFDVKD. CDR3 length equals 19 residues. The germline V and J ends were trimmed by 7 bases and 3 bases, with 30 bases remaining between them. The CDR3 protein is CATRPERSRYSPYYYEQYF. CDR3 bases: TGTGCCACCAGGCCGGAACGGAGCCGATACTCCCCTTACTACTACGAGCAGTACTTC.

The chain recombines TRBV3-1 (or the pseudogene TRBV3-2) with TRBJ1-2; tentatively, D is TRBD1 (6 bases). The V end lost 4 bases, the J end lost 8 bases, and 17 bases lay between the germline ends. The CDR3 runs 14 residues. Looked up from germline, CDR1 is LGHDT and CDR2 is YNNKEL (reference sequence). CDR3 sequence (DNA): TGTGCCAGCAGCCCCCCCGGGTGGGGGCCCGGCTACACCTTC. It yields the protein CASSPPGWGPGYTF.

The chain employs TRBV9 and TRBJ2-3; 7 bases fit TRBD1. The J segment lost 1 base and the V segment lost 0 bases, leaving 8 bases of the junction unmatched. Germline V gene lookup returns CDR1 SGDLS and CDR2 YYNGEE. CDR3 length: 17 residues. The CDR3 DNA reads TGTGCCAGCAGCGTAGATATAGACAGGGATGGCACAGATACGCAGTATTTT. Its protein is CASSVDIDRDGTDTQYF.

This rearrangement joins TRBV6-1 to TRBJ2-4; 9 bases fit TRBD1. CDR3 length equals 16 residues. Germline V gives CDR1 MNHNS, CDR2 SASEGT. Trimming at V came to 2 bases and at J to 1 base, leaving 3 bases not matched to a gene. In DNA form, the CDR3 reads TGTGCCAGCAGTGAAAGAGGACAGGGGGCCAAAAACATTCAGTACTTC. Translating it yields CASSERGQGAKNIQYF.

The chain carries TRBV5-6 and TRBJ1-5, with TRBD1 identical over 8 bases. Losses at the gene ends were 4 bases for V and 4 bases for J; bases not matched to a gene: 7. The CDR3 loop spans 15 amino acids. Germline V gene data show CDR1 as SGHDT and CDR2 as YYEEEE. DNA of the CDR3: TGTGCCAGCAGCCCAGGGGGCGCGGGGAATCAGCCCCAGCATTTT. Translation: CASSPGGAGNQPQHF.

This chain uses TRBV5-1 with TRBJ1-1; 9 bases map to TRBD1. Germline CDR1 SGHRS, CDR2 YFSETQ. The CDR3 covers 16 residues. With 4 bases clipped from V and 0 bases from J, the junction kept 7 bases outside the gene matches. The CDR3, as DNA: TGCGCCAGCAGCAGCGGACAGGGGCTTATGAACACTGAAGCTTTCTTT. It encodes CASSSGQGLMNTEAFF.

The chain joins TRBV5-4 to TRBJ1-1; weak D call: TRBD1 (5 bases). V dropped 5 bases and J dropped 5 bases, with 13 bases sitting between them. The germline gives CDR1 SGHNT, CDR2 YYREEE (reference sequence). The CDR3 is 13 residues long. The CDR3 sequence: CASSFWRGTEAFF. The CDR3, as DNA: TGTGCCAGCAGTTTCTGGAGGGGAACTGAAGCTTTCTTT. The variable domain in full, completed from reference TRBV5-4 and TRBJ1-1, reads ETGVTQSPTHLIKTRGQQVTLRCSSQSGHNTVSWYQQALGQGPQFIFQYYREEENGRGNFPPRFSGLQFPNYSSELNVNALELDDSALYLCASSFWRGTEAFFGQGTRLTVV.

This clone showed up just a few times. The CDR3: CASSPGGRTGEAFF. In DNA, the CDR3 is TGCGCCAGCAGCCCAGGAGGCCGGACAGGGGAAGCTTTCTTT. V and J are TRBV5-1 and TRBJ1-1; 8 positions match TRBD1. The CDR3 is made up of 14 amino acids. Germline V CDR1 and CDR2: SGHRS, YFSETQ. J gave up 8 bases and V 4 bases, and 10 bases lay outside the gene matches.

In DNA form, the CDR3 reads TGTGCCAGTAGGCGTTTAGGGGACTATAATTCACCCCTCCACTTT. Its protein product is CASRRLGDYNSPLHF. The rearrangement joins TRBV19 to TRBJ1-6, with D perhaps TRBD1 (5 bases). Germline CDR1 and CDR2: LNHDA and SQIVND (reference sequence). V shed 6 bases and J shed 3 bases, with 12 bases lying between them. There are 15 residues in the CDR3.

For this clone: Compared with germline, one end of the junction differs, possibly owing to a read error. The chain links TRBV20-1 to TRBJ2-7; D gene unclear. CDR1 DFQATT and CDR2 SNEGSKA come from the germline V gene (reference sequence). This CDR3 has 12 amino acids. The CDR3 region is CSASQASSEQYF. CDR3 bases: TGCAGTGCTAGTCAAGCTTCCTCCGAGCAGTACTTC.

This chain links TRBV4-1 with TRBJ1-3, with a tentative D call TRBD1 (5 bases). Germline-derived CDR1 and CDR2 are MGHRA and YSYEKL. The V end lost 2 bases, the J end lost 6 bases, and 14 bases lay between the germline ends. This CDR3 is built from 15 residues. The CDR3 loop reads CASSQQGDTPNTIYF. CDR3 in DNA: TGCGCCAGCAGCCAACAGGGTGACACCCCAAACACCATATATTTT.

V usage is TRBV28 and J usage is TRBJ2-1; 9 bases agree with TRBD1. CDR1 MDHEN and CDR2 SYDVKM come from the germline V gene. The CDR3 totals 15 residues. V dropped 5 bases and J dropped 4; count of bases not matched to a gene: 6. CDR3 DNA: TGTGCCAGCAGTCCCCGGGACAGGGCATACAATGAGCAGTTCTTC. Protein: CASSPRDRAYNEQFF.

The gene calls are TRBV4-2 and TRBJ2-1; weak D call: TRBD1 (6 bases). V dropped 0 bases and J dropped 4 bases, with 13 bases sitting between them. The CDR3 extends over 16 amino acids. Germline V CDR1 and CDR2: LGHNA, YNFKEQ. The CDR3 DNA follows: TGTGCCAGCAGCCAAGAGGCCAGGGGTCCTTACAATGAGCAGTTCTTC. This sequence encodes CASSQEARGPYNEQFF.

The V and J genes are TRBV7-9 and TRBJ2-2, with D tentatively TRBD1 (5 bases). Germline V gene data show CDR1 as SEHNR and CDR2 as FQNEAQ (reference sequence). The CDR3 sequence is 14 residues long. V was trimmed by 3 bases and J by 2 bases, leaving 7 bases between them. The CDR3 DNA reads TGTGCCAGCAGCTTCGACAGTAACACCGGGGAGCTGTTTTTT. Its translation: CASSFDSNTGELFF. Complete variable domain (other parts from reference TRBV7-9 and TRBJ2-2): DTGVSQNPRHKITKRGQNVTFRCDPISEHNRLYWYRQTLGQGPEFLTYFQNEAQLEKSRLLSDRFSAERPKGSFSTLEIQRTEQGDSAMYLCASSFDSNTGELFFGEGSRLTVL.

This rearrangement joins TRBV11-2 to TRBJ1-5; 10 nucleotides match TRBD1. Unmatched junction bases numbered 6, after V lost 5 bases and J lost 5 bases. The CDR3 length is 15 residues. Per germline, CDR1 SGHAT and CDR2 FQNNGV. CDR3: CASSPAGQGDQPQHF. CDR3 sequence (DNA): TGTGCCAGCAGCCCCGCCGGACAGGGGGATCAGCCCCAGCATTTT.

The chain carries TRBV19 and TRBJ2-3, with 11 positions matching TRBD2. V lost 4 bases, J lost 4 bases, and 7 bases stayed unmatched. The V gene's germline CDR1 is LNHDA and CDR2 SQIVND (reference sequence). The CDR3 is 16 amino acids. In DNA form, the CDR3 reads TGTGCCAGTAGTAGGCCGGGACTAGCGGCCTCAGATACGCAGTATTTT. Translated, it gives CASSRPGLAASDTQYF.

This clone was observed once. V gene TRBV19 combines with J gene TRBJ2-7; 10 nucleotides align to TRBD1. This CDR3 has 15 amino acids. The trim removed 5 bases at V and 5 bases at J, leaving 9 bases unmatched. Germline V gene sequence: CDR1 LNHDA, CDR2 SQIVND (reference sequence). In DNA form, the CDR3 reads TGTGCCAGTAGTGCAACCGGGACAGGGGATCACGAGCAGTACTTC. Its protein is CASSATGTGDHEQYF.